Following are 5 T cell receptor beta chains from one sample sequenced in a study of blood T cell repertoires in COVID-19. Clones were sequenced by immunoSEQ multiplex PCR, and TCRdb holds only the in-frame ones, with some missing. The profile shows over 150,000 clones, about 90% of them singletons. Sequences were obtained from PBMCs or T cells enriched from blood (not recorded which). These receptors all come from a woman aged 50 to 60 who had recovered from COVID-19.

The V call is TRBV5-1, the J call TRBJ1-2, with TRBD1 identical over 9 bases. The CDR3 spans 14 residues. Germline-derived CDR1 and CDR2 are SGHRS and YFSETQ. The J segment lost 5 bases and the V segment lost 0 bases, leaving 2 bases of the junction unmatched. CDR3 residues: CASSLGTGEYGYTF. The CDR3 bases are TGCGCCAGCAGCTTGGGGACAGGGGAGTATGGCTACACCTTC.

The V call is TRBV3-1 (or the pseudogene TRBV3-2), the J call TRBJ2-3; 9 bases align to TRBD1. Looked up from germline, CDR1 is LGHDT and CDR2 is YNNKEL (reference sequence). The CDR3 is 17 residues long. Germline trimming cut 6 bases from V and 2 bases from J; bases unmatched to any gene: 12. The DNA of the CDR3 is TGTGCCAGCAGTCTTTACACCGGGACAGGGTCCACAGATACGCAGTATTTT. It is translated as CASSLYTGTGSTDTQYF.

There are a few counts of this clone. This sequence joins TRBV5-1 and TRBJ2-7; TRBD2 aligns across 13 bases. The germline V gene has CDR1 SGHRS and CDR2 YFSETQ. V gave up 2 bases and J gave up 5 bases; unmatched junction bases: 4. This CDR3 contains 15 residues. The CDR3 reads CASSLGTSGIDEQYF. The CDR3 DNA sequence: TGCGCCAGCAGCTTAGGGACTAGCGGGATCGACGAGCAGTACTTC.

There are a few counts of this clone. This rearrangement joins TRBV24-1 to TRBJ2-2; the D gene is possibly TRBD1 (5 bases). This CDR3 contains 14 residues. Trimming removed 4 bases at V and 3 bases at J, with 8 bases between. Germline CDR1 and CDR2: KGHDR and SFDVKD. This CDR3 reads CATSDRDYTGELFF. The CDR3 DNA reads TGTGCCACCAGTGACAGGGATTACACCGGGGAGCTGTTTTTT.

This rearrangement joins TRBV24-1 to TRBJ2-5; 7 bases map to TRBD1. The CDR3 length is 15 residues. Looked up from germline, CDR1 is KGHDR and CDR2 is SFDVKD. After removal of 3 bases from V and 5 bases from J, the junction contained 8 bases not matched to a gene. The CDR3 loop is CATSDLRPTGETQYF. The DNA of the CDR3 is TGTGCCACCAGTGATCTCCGGCCGACAGGGGAGACCCAGTACTTC.